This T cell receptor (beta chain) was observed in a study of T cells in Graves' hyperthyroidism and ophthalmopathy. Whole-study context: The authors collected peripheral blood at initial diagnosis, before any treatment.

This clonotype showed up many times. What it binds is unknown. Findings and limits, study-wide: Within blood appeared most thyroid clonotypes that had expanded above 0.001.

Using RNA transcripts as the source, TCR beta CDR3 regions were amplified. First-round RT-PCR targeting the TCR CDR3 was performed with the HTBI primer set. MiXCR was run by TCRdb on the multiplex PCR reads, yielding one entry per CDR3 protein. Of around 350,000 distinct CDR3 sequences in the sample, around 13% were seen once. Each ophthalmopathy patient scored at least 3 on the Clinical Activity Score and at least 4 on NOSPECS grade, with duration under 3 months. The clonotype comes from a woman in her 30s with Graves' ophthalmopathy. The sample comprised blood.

CDR3 nucleotide sequence: TGTGCCAGCAGCTTACAGGGTGGCACCGGGGAGCTGTTTTTT. This encodes CASSLQGGTGELFF. This chain connects TRBV11-2 to TRBJ2-2, with D maybe TRBD1 (5 bases). CDR3 length: 14 amino acids. Germline V gene data show CDR1 as SGHAT and CDR2 as FQNNGV. Trimming removed 2 bases from V and 4 bases from J, with 8 bases in between.